These T cell receptor beta chains were read from a single sample in a study of cytomegalovirus exposure and HLA in healthy donors. Data came from immunoSEQ multiplex PCR; TCRdb stores just in-frame clones and leaves some out. The sample has 160,000 or so clones, roughly 80% seen once. Sample: PBMCs. These TCRs come from a man younger than 45 in good health and CMV-seronegative. The CDR3 runs from the conserved cysteine through the conserved F or W. A D gene is named only where the DNA matches it firmly. Rows may omit the clone size; those that give it use once, few, many or a size class.

clone_size,j_call,d_call,v_call,cdr3_aa,cdr3_nt
NA,TRBJ2-7,TRBD2,TRBV4-1,CASSTGTSGSYEQYF,TGCGCCAGCAGCACCGGGACTAGCGGATCCTACGAGCAGTACTTC
NA,TRBJ1-1,NA,TRBV5-1,CASSSNPGQGNTEAFF,TGCGCCAGCAGCTCCAACCCAGGGCAGGGGAACACTGAAGCTTTCTTT
NA,TRBJ1-1,NA,TRBV5-1,CASSSGGTPTEAFF,TGCGCCAGCAGCTCGGGTGGGACTCCTACTGAAGCTTTCTTT
few,TRBJ2-6,NA,TRBV11-3,CASSLITGANVLTF,TGTGCCAGCAGCTTAATAACTGGGGCCAACGTCCTGACTTTC
NA,TRBJ2-5,TRBD2,TRBV7-9,CASSPGLAGVETQYF,TGTGCCAGCAGCCCAGGACTAGCGGGAGTTGAGACCCAGTACTTC
NA,TRBJ1-1,TRBD1,TRBV14,CASSYWDRGKTEAFF,TGTGCCAGCAGCTACTGGGACAGGGGAAAGACTGAAGCTTTCTTT
NA,TRBJ2-7,TRBD2,TRBV5-4,CASSSRAGGEGEQYF,TGTGCCAGCAGCTCGAGAGCGGGGGGTGAGGGCGAGCAGTACTTC
once,TRBJ1-1,NA,TRBV6-5,CASSYSGGGFNTKAFF,TGTGCCAGCAGTTACTCAGGGGGGGGATTTAACACTAAAGCTTTCTTT
NA,TRBJ1-1,TRBD1,TRBV27,CASGYRVGGEAFF,TGTGCCAGCGGATACAGGGTAGGGGGCGAAGCTTTCTTT
NA,TRBJ1-6,TRBD1,TRBV6-5,CASSSNRGPYSPLHF,TGTGCCAGCAGTAGTAACAGGGGGCCCTATTCACCCCTCCACTTT
once,TRBJ1-5,NA,TRBV19,CASSIRGGRVQHF,TGTGCCAGTAGTATACGCGGGGGCAGGGTCCAGCATTTT
NA,TRBJ2-7,NA,TRBV2,CASTVDRSSYEQYF,TGTGCCAGCACTGTAGACAGGAGCTCCTACGAGCAGTACTTC
NA,TRBJ1-1,NA,TRBV5-5,CASSLRGTEAFF,TGTGCCAGCAGCTTGAGGGGAACTGAAGCTTTCTTT
few,TRBJ1-1,TRBD1,TRBV15,CATSREGTGGRRTEAFF,TGTGCCACCAGCAGAGAAGGGACAGGGGGAAGGAGGACTGAAGCTTTCTTT
NA,TRBJ1-1,NA,TRBV14,CASTPQTGVNTEAFF,TGTGCCAGCACCCCCCAGACAGGCGTGAACACTGAAGCTTTCTTT
NA,TRBJ1-4,NA,TRBV7-9,CASDVGATNEKLFF,TGTGCCAGCGACGTGGGCGCAACTAATGAAAAACTGTTTTTT
few,TRBJ1-1,NA,TRBV5-1,CASSSTEGGAFF,TGCGCCAGCAGCTCAACCGAGGGGGGGGCTTTCTTT
NA,TRBJ2-4,TRBD1,TRBV7-2,CASSLLGDRLAKNIQYF,TGTGCCAGCAGCTTACTTGGGGACAGGTTAGCCAAAAACATTCAGTACTTC
NA,TRBJ1-6,TRBD1,TRBV27,CASSLWDRGGNSPLHF,TGTGCCAGCAGTTTATGGGACAGGGGGGGGAATTCACCCCTCCACTTT
NA,TRBJ2-7,NA,TRBV7-7,CASSLSTDSSYEQYF,TGTGCCAGCAGCTTGTCTACGGACAGCTCCTACGAGCAGTACTTC
few,TRBJ2-2,NA,TRBV7-9,CASSWQGSTGELFF,TGTGCCAGCAGCTGGCAGGGGAGCACCGGGGAGCTGTTTTTT
NA,TRBJ2-2,NA,TRBV30,CAWSGNTGELFF,TGTGCCTGGTCGGGGAACACCGGGGAGCTGTTTTTT
NA,TRBJ2-1,NA,TRBV6-1,CASSELVSSYNEQFF,TGTGCCAGCAGTGAATTGGTTAGCTCCTACAATGAGCAGTTCTTC
NA,TRBJ2-5,TRBD1,TRBV30,CASDRARETQYF,TGTGCTTCGGACAGGGCGAGAGAGACCCAGTACTTC
NA,TRBJ1-4,NA,TRBV6-6,CASNYMGGSNEKLFF,TGTGCCAGCAATTACATGGGGGGGTCTAATGAAAAACTGTTTTTT
NA,TRBJ2-7,TRBD1,TRBV15,CATSRDAQGKYF,TGTGCCACCAGCAGAGATGCACAGGGGAAATACTTC
NA,TRBJ2-1,NA,TRBV21-1,CASSKPRLAGEQFF,TGTGCCAGCAGCAAACCTCGACTAGCGGGAGAGCAGTTCTTC
few,TRBJ2-1,NA,TRBV5-4,CASSLLTSDNEQFF,TGTGCCAGCAGCCTCTTGACTAGTGACAATGAGCAGTTCTTC
NA,TRBJ2-7,NA,TRBV11-2,CASSLGGGGGDEQYF,TGTGCCAGCAGCTTAGGAGGGGGGGGAGGTGACGAGCAGTACTTC
once,TRBJ2-7,NA,TRBV27,CASSLLGSHEQYF,TGTGCCAGCAGTTTATTAGGGAGCCACGAGCAGTACTTC
NA,TRBJ2-3,TRBD1,TRBV15,CATSPSTGGPDTQYF,TGTGCCACCAGCCCGTCGACAGGGGGTCCAGATACGCAGTATTTT
NA,TRBJ1-2,TRBD1,TRBV2,CASSPRDRVYGYTF,TGTGCCAGCAGTCCTCGGGACAGGGTCTATGGCTACACCTTC
NA,TRBJ1-1,NA,TRBV7-9,CASSTRQTLGFEAFF,TGTGCCAGCAGCACCCGACAGACCCTGGGGTTCGAAGCTTTCTTT
NA,TRBJ2-3,TRBD1,TRBV10-1,CARLTGGPDTQYF,TGCGCCAGGCTTACAGGGGGGCCAGATACGCAGTATTTT
NA,TRBJ2-5,NA,TRBV27,CASSARVRSGAETQYF,TGTGCCAGCAGTGCCCGTGTGCGTTCTGGAGCAGAGACCCAGTACTTC
NA,TRBJ2-2,NA,TRBV7-3,CASSLGGGHLTGELFF,TGTGCCAGCAGCTTAGGGGGAGGACATTTGACCGGGGAGCTGTTTTTT
once,TRBJ1-1,NA,TRBV19,CASSMDSLTMTEAFF,TGTGCCAGTAGTATGGACAGTCTAACTATGACTGAAGCTTTCTTT
few,TRBJ2-1,TRBD2,TRBV10-3,CAISESIGTSGLPTYEQFF,TGTGCCATCAGTGAGTCAATAGGGACTAGCGGGCTTCCTACTTATGAGCAGTTCTTC
NA,TRBJ2-7,TRBD1,TRBV2,CASSPLRTGSHEQYF,TGTGCCAGCAGTCCGCTGAGGACAGGGTCCCACGAGCAGTACTTC
NA,TRBJ1-1,NA,TRBV5-4,CASSLGVGGGTEAFF,TGTGCCAGCAGCTTGGGTGTGGGTGGCGGCACTGAAGCTTTCTTT
once,TRBJ2-3,NA,TRBV7-9,CANQPLTGTSTDTQYF,TGTGCCAACCAGCCCCTTACCGGGACAAGCACAGATACGCAGTATTTT
NA,TRBJ2-1,NA,TRBV15,CATSRDLGDNEQFF,TGTGCCACCAGCAGAGATCTAGGGGACAATGAGCAGTTCTTC
once,TRBJ2-5,TRBD2,TRBV7-6,CASSLLVSGGSVETQYF,TGTGCCAGCAGCTTACTGGTTTCGGGGGGTTCGGTGGAGACCCAGTACTTC
NA,TRBJ1-4,NA,TRBV7-6,CASSLTRTNEKLFF,TGTGCCAGCAGCTTGACTCGGACTAATGAAAAACTGTTTTTT
NA,TRBJ2-7,TRBD2,TRBV7-2,CASSLEGGVLSYEQYF,TGTGCCAGCAGCTTAGAGGGAGGGGTCCTCTCCTACGAGCAGTACTTC
NA,TRBJ2-5,TRBD1,TRBV5-6,CASSLGQGLETQYF,TGTGCCAGCAGCCTGGGACAGGGGTTAGAGACCCAGTACTTC